This T cell receptor beta chain is from a study of beta chain features in type 1 diabetes. Study background: The examined sorted cells totaled 85 million to 120 million across samples.

Expressed TCRB transcripts were sequenced because the entire RNA isolate underwent reverse transcription. Assay: immunoSEQ multiplex PCR; the TCRdb copy retains only in-frame clones and omits some. The sample contains about 220,000 clones, 11% of which appear only once. General study results and limits: TCRB CDR3 length was moderately but significantly reduced in all four CD4+ subsets of Type 1 diabetes patients.

V lost 4 bases, J lost 0 bases, and 3 bases stayed unmatched. The CDR3 length is 14 residues. Germline loops: CDR1 LGHNA, CDR2 YNFKEQ. Comment on this clone: Its antigen is not identified.

Sequencing was done on a sample of central memory CD4+ T cells from blood. The J gene is TRBJ2-7, the V gene TRBV4-2, with 7 nucleotides matching TRBD1. The source of this sequence is a man aged 18 to 35 in good health. As DNA, the CDR3 is TGTGCCAGCAGCCTGGGACAGCACTCCTACGAGCAGTACTTC. Its translation is CASSLGQHSYEQYF.